A selection of T cell receptor beta chains follows, all from one sample in a study of beta chain features in type 1 diabetes. Sequenced by immunoSEQ multiplex PCR; TCRdb stores in-frame clones only, minus some. The repertoire includes approximately 330,000 clones, about 11% of them detected once, and 0.015% sits in the top ten. The sequencing input was naive CD4+ T cells from blood. The receptors derive from a woman aged 30 to 39 in good health. CDR3s include the opening cysteine and the closing phenylalanine or tryptophan. The order of the fields is clone size, J gene, V gene, CDR3 protein. Clone size, where shown, is once, few, many, or a class for clones that have expanded.

few | TRBJ2-3 | TRBV7-2 | CASSLVPEGQGRTDTQYF
few | TRBJ2-7 | TRBV28 | CASRLAGTYEQYF
- | TRBJ2-7 | TRBV18 | CASSPTPVGEQYF
- | TRBJ2-7 | TRBV6-6 | CASSPPGSYEQYF
few | TRBJ2-1 | TRBV2 | CASSAQGAVNEQFF
- | TRBJ2-7 | TRBV7-2 | CASSLVPAGVGEQYF
few | TRBJ2-1 | TRBV27 | CASTIAGGYNEQFF
few | TRBJ1-4 | TRBV30 | CAWSPSRTGQTEKLFF
few | TRBJ1-5 | TRBV28 | CASSRHRADQPQHF
- | TRBJ2-3 | TRBV30 | CAWSVRGSDTQYF
few | TRBJ2-5 | TRBV5-4 | CASSPGQAQETQYF
- | TRBJ2-7 | TRBV7-8 | CASSLPGLSYEQYF
- | TRBJ1-4 | TRBV5-1 | CASSFGGGNEEKLFF
- | TRBJ2-7 | TRBV18 | CASSQQDEQYF
- | TRBJ1-5 | TRBV10-3 | CATGQGSNQPQHF
few | TRBJ1-1 | TRBV28 | CASLTTGTGWSEAFF
- | TRBJ2-1 | TRBV2 | CASSEEPANEQFF
- | TRBJ2-7 | TRBV18 | CASSGTSGSHEQYF
- | TRBJ1-5 | TRBV18 | CASSPWAAPSNQPQHF
- | TRBJ1-1 | TRBV7-2 | CASSPSGRNTEAFF
- | TRBJ2-7 | TRBV19 | CASSMGQAAYEQYF
- | TRBJ2-1 | TRBV7-2 | CASSSYIYNEQFF
few | TRBJ2-7 | TRBV30 | CAWSGPGQRAYEQYF
few | TRBJ1-1 | TRBV14 | CASSQVSTEAFF
few | TRBJ2-1 | TRBV19 | CASTPASGSTYNEQFF
few | TRBJ2-1 | TRBV7-9 | CASSLGGLAASSYNEQFF
- | TRBJ2-2 | TRBV7-9 | CASSPRLARDTGELFF